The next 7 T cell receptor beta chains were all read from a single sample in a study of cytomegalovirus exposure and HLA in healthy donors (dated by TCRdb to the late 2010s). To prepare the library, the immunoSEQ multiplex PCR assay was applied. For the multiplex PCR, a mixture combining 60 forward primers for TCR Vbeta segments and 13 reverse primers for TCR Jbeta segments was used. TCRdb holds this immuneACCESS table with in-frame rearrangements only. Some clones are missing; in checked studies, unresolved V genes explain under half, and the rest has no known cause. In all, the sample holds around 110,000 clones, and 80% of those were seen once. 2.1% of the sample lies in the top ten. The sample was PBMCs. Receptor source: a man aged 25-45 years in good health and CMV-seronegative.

CDR3 nucleotide sequence: TGCGCCAGCAGCCAAAAACAGAAAGAAATCACAGATACGCAGTATTTT. Protein product: CASSQKQKEITDTQYF. This chain joins TRBV5-1 and TRBJ2-3; D uncertain. CDR3 size: 16 residues. With 4 bases removed from V and 2 bases from J, the gap between germline ends came to 17 bases. CDR1 is SGHRS and CDR2 is YFSETQ in the germline V gene.

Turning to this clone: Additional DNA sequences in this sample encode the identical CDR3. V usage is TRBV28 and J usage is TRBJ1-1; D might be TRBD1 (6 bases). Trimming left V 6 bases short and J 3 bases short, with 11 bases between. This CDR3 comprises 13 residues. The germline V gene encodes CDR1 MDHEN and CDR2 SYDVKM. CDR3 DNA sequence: TGTGCCAGCAGCCCTCAGGGGTACACTGAAGCTTTCTTT. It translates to CASSPQGYTEAFF.

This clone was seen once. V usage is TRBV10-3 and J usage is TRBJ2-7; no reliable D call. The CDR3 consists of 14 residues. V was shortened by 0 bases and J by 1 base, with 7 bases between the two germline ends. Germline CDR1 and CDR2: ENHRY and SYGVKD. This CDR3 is CAISESTVSYEQYF. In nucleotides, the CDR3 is TGTGCCATCAGTGAGTCCACAGTTTCCTACGAGCAGTACTTC.

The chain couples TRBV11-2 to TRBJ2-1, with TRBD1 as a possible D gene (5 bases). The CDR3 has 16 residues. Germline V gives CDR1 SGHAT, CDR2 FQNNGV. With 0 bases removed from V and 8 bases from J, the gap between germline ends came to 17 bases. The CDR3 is CASSLDIRQGRHEQFF. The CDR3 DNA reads TGTGCCAGCAGCTTAGATATACGCCAGGGCCGCCATGAGCAGTTCTTC.

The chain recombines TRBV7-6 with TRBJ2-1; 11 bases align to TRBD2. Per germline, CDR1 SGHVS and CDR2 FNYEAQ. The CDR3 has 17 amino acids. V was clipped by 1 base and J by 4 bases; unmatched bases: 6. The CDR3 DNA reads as TGTGCCAGCAGCTTAGTTACTAGCGGGGGACCTTACAATGAGCAGTTCTTC. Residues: CASSLVTSGGPYNEQFF. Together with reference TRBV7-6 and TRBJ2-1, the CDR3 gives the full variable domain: GAGVSQSPRYKVTKRGQDVALRCDPISGHVSLYWYRQALGQGPEFLTYFNYEAQQDKSGLPNDRFSAERPEGSISTLTIQRTEQRDSAMYRCASSLVTSGGPYNEQFFGPGTRLTVL.

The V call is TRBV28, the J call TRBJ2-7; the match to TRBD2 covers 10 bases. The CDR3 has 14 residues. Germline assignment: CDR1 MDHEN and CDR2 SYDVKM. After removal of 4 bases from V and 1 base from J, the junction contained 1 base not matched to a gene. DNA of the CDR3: TGTGCCAGCAGTTCGACTAGCGGGTCCTACGAGCAGTACTTC. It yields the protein CASSSTSGSYEQYF.

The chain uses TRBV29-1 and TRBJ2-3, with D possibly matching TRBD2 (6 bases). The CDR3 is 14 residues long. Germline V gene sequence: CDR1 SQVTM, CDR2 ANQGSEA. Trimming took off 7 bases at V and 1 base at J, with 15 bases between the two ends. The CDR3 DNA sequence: TGCAGCGCCTACACGGGGGTTGGCACAGATACGCAGTATTTT. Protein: CSAYTGVGTDTQYF.